Below, 17 T cell receptor beta chains from the same sample are listed, as sequenced in a study of CD8+ T cells in alopecia areata. Documented treatment: oral pan-JAK inhibitor, 5-10 mg twice daily. Collection of lesional scalp punch biopsies and peripheral blood was performed in alopecia areata patients. RNA was isolated and reverse transcribed to cDNA, the sequencing template. The protocol was immunoSEQ multiplex PCR, while the TCRdb copy is restricted to in-frame clones and leaves out a portion. The data hold around 21,000 clones, with about 60% observed a single time. Specimen: skin, collected at week 4, from a patient treated with tofacitinib. Source of these receptors: a human donor with alopecia areata.

V is TRBV5-4 and J is TRBJ2-5; D might be TRBD2 (5 bases). V was pared by 4 bases and J by 0 bases, with 13 bases between. CDR3 length equals 15 residues. Germline V gene lookup returns CDR1 SGHNT and CDR2 YYREEE (reference sequence). The CDR3: CASSPSPDYQETQYF. The CDR3 nucleotides read TGTGCCAGCAGCCCCTCTCCGGACTACCAAGAGACCCAGTACTTC. The full variable domain, with the rest looked up from reference TRBV5-4 and TRBJ2-5, is ETGVTQSPTHLIKTRGQQVTLRCSSQSGHNTVSWYQQALGQGPQFIFQYYREEENGRGNFPPRFSGLQFPNYSSELNVNALELDDSALYLCASSPSPDYQETQYFGPGTRLLVL.

V gene TRBV4-1 combines with J gene TRBJ2-1; 14 bases align to TRBD2. The germline CDR1 and CDR2 sequences are MGHRA and YSYEKL. V was pared by 3 bases and J by 7 bases, with 14 bases of the junction left unmatched. The CDR3 has 19 residues. CDR3: CASSHPGLAGGPTRNEQFF. The DNA of the CDR3 is TGCGCCAGCAGCCACCCCGGACTAGCGGGGGGCCCGACTCGGAATGAGCAGTTCTTC.

The V and J genes are TRBV7-2 and TRBJ2-5; weak D call: TRBD2 (6 bases). The germline V gene has CDR1 SGHTA and CDR2 FQGNSA. CDR3 length equals 14 residues. V was shortened by 5 bases and J by 3 bases, with 13 bases between the two germline ends. The CDR3 here is CASSRGLVKETQYF. DNA of the CDR3: TGTGCCAGCAGCAGGGGACTGGTAAAAGAGACCCAGTACTTC.

This sequence joins TRBV5-1 and TRBJ2-3; TRBD2 matches at 11 bases. V was pared by 4 bases and J by 4 bases, with 8 bases of the junction left unmatched. The CDR3 covers 16 residues. Germline CDR1 and CDR2: SGHRS and YFSETQ. The DNA for the CDR3 is TGCGCCAGCAGCCCCCAAAATAGCGGGGGGGCAGATACGCAGTATTTT. Encoded protein: CASSPQNSGGADTQYF.

The chain combines TRBV4-1 with TRBJ2-3, with 7 nucleotides matching TRBD1. This CDR3 contains 16 residues. The germline CDR1 and CDR2 sequences are MGHRA and YSYEKL. V lost 1 base to trimming and J lost 2 bases; unmatched junction nucleotides: 6. CDR3 residues: CASSQATGTDTDTQYF. CDR3 in DNA: TGCGCCAGCAGCCAAGCGACCGGGACAGACACAGATACGCAGTATTTT.

V gene TRBV5-4 combines with J gene TRBJ2-1; 10 nucleotides align to TRBD2. After removal of 0 bases from V and 4 bases from J, the junction contained 1 base not matched to a gene. Germline CDR1 reads SGHNT; CDR2 reads YYREEE (reference sequence). This CDR3 spans 15 amino acids. DNA of the CDR3: TGTGCCAGCAGCTTGGGGACTAGCGGATACAATGAGCAGTTCTTC. As protein: CASSLGTSGYNEQFF.

In this sample, this clone turned up a few times. The rearrangement joins TRBV6-5 to TRBJ2-7; 9 nucleotides line up with TRBD1. The germline V gene has CDR1 MNHEY and CDR2 SVGAGI. The junction had 4 bases not matched to a gene; V was cut back by 4 bases and J by 3 bases. This CDR3 region has 14 residues. The CDR3 sequence is CASSSYRGHYEQYF. DNA for the CDR3: TGTGCCAGCAGTTCCTACAGGGGGCACTACGAGCAGTACTTC.

V and J are TRBV7-9 and TRBJ2-3; D unclear. The DNA end is a closer match to TRBJ2-7, so the J assignment may be wrong. Germline V gene data show CDR1 as SEHNR and CDR2 as FQNEAQ (reference sequence). The CDR3 contains 17 residues. The CDR3 sequence: CASSLGPPRGKVYEQYF. DNA for the CDR3: TGTGCCAGCAGCTTAGGGCCGCCGAGAGGAAAGGTCTACGAGCAGTACTTC.

CDR3 nucleotides: TGCGCCAGCAGCCAAGGGACAGTCGCATACTATGGCTACACCTTC. This codes for CASSQGTVAYYGYTF. The chain employs TRBV4-1 and TRBJ1-2; weak D call: TRBD1 (6 bases). This CDR3 is built from 15 residues. The V gene's germline CDR1 is MGHRA and CDR2 YSYEKL. Trimming left V 1 base short and J 3 bases short, with 12 bases between.

J is TRBJ2-5 and V is TRBV7-2; a possible D gene is TRBD2 (5 bases). Germline CDR1 is SGHTA and CDR2 is FQGNSA. The CDR3 has 15 residues. V lost 2 bases and J 5 bases, leaving 15 bases between the germline ends. Written as DNA, the CDR3 is TGTGCCAGCAGCTTAAGCGGTGCTAGTAGGGAGACCCAGTACTTC. Amino acid sequence: CASSLSGASRETQYF.

The gene calls are TRBV2 and TRBJ1-6, with D uncertain. V was cut by 5 bases and J by 10 bases, with 18 bases left in between. The CDR3 has 15 residues. Germline assignment: CDR1 SNHLY and CDR2 FYNNEI. CDR3 loop: CASSNMEGRTSPLHF. The CDR3 DNA reads as TGTGCCAGCAGTAATATGGAGGGTCGAACATCACCCCTCCACTTT.

There are a few counts of this clone. The chain combines TRBV6-5 with TRBJ2-2, with 7 bases that match TRBD1. V lost 5 bases to trimming and J lost 5 bases; unmatched junction nucleotides: 5. This CDR3 is 14 amino acids long. Germline CDR1 is MNHEY and CDR2 is SVGAGI. The CDR3 region is CASSVQGVTGELFF. The CDR3 nucleotides read TGTGCCAGCAGTGTGCAGGGGGTAACCGGGGAGCTGTTTTTT.

This chain links TRBV5-4 with TRBJ2-1; weak D call: TRBD1 (6 bases). The germline CDR1 and CDR2 sequences are SGHNT and YYREEE (reference sequence). CDR3 length: 14 residues. The V end was cut by 2 bases, the J end by 7 bases, with 13 bases between. CDR3 sequence reads: CASSLTGSRNEQFF. CDR3 coding DNA: TGTGCCAGCAGCTTAACAGGGTCGAGAAATGAGCAGTTCTTC. Together with reference TRBV5-4 and TRBJ2-1, the CDR3 gives the full variable domain: ETGVTQSPTHLIKTRGQQVTLRCSSQSGHNTVSWYQQALGQGPQFIFQYYREEENGRGNFPPRFSGLQFPNYSSELNVNALELDDSALYLCASSLTGSRNEQFFGPGTRLTVL.

The V gene is TRBV6-6, the J gene TRBJ2-2; D uncertain. CDR1 and CDR2 from the germline V gene are MNHNY and SVGAGI (reference sequence). This CDR3 contains 11 residues. Trimming took 5 bases from V and 6 from J, leaving 4 bases between them. CDR3 loop: CASSAPGELFF. CDR3 coding DNA: TGTGCCAGCAGTGCGCCCGGGGAGCTGTTTTTT.

The chain combines TRBV19 with TRBJ1-5; D is undetermined. The germline gives CDR1 LNHDA, CDR2 SQIVND (reference sequence). The germline V and J ends were trimmed by 3 bases and 2 bases, with 5 bases remaining between them. The CDR3 extends over 13 amino acids. CDR3 residues: CASSIAGNQPQHF. CDR3 DNA sequence: TGTGCCAGTAGTATTGCCGGCAATCAGCCCCAGCATTTT.

This clone has more than one count but fewer than ten. This chain links TRBV13 with TRBJ1-3, with no clear D. The ends were cut back, 3 bases at V and 4 bases at J, with 10 bases in the middle. The length of the CDR3 is 14 residues. Per the germline V gene, CDR1 is PRHDT and CDR2 is FYEKMQ (reference sequence). The CDR3 nucleotides are TGTGCCAGCAGCTTGCGACATGACGGAAACACCATATATTTT. Its protein product is CASSLRHDGNTIYF.

This clone was observed once. This probably arose from a read error, given a far larger clone one base away. Other DNA variants within this sample encode the same CDR3. V usage is TRBV5-1 and J usage is TRBJ1-5; D gene uncertain. This CDR3 region has 13 residues. V lost 0 bases, J lost 4 bases, and 5 bases lay in between. Germline V gene sequence: CDR1 SGHRS, CDR2 YFSETQ. Here the CDR3 reads CASSLVGNQPQHF. The CDR3 DNA reads as TGCGCCAGCAGCTTGGTTGGAAATCAGCCCCAGCATTTT.